This TCR beta chain derives from a study of patients and donors after allogeneic stem cell transplantation. V was clipped by 4 bases and J by 0 bases, with 10 bases between them. The CDR3 contains 15 residues. CDR1 is LGHNT, CDR2 FRNRAP, per germline. Each CDR3 protein gets one entry after TCRdb re-called the RT-PCR reads with MiXCR. Among 400,000 to 450,000 distinct CDR3 sequences listed, roughly 17% were seen once. The sample consisted of blood, either unsorted or a sorted T cell fraction (not recorded which). The sequence was collected from a human donor who was either an allogeneic HSCT recipient or a stem cell or donor lymphocyte infusion donor (not recorded which). It is not recorded whose cells these are; they may come from a transplant donor. V usage is TRBV12-5 and J usage is TRBJ1-5; D is unresolved. The CDR3 loop is CASGSDFYSNQPQHF. The CDR3 DNA reads TGTGCTAGTGGTTCGGACTTCTATAGCAATCAGCCCCAGCATTTT. Based on the CDR3 plus reference TRBV12-5 and TRBJ1-5, the full variable domain is DARVTQTPRHKVTEMGQEVTMRCQPILGHNTVFWYRQTMMQGLELLAYFRNRAPLDDSGMPKDRFSAEMPDATLATLKIQPSEPRDSAVYFCASGSDFYSNQPQHFGDGTRLSIL.